This T cell receptor (beta chain) was captured in a study of beta chain features in type 1 diabetes. Overall study results and limits: Among all four CD4+ subsets, Type 1 diabetes patients had TCRB CDR3s that were moderately but significantly shorter.

V lost 0 bases and J lost 6, with 8 bases in between. Germline V gene data show CDR1 as GTSNPN and CDR2 as SVGIG (reference sequence). The CDR3 contains 12 residues. Only a few counts were recorded for this clone. Antigen specificity is unknown. Expressed TCRB transcripts were sequenced after all isolated RNA was converted to cDNA. Assay used: immunoSEQ multiplex PCR; TCRdb lists only in-frame clones, some missing. In the table there are some 250,000 clones, roughly 11% of which are singletons. The TCR originated in a man aged 25-45 years with type 1 diabetes. Sequenced input: naive CD4+ T cells from blood. The chain employs TRBV30 and TRBJ1-2; D not resolved. CDR3 nucleotide sequence: TGTGCCTGGAGTGTACGACACGATGGCTACACCTTC. Its translation is CAWSVRHDGYTF.